These 21 T cell receptor beta chains share one sample of origin, sequenced in a study of shared T cell receptors in the human thymus. Clones were sequenced by immunoSEQ multiplex PCR, and TCRdb holds only the in-frame ones, with some missing. The sample carries some 700,000 clones, around 85% recorded once. The same specimen was also included in a second study, on human thymus T cells.

The sample taken for sequencing was thymocytes. These receptor sequences come from a girl in the first two years of life with a congenital heart defect.

The gene calls are TRBV9 and TRBJ2-3; 12 bases align to TRBD2. There are 15 residues in the CDR3. Germline CDR1 SGDLS, CDR2 YYNGEE. The V and J ends lost 2 bases and 9 bases, in that order; junction bases with no gene match: 7. CDR3 nucleotide sequence: TGTGCCAGCAGCGTGACTAGCGGGGGCATGGGGACGCAGTATTTT. It codes for CASSVTSGGMGTQYF.

The chain links TRBV19 to TRBJ1-2, with TRBD1 matching over 7 bases. The CDR3 sequence is 11 residues long. Looked up from germline, CDR1 is LNHDA and CDR2 is SQIVND (reference sequence). The junction had 1 base not matched to a gene; V was cut back by 6 bases and J by 6 bases. DNA of the CDR3: TGTGCCAGTAGGGGACAGCATGGCTACACCTTC. Protein product: CASRGQHGYTF.

This clone was seen only once. The rearrangement links TRBV29-1 to TRBJ2-7; 7 bases map to TRBD2. This CDR3 has 16 residues. Trimming at V came to 3 bases and at J to 5 bases, leaving 16 bases not matched to a gene. Per germline, CDR1 SQVTM and CDR2 ANQGSEA. The CDR3 DNA is TGCAGCGTTGATCCCCGGGGTAGCGGGTCTTTTGACGAGCAGTACTTC. This codes for CSVDPRGSGSFDEQYF.

This rearrangement joins TRBV20-1 to TRBJ1-2, with no clear D. CDR3 length: 10 residues. V lost 6 bases, J lost 6 bases, and 8 bases lay in between. Germline lookup yields CDR1 DFQATT and CDR2 SNEGSKA (reference sequence). The CDR3 DNA reads as TGCAGTGCCCCGACTAATGGCTACACCTTC. This codes for CSAPTNGYTF.

The gene calls are TRBV4-3 and TRBJ2-5; TRBD1 aligns across 8 bases. CDR3 length: 17 residues. Germline assignment: CDR1 LGHNA and CDR2 YSLEER. V dropped 1 base and J dropped 3; count of bases not matched to a gene: 10. The CDR3 sequence is CASSQAPIGQGKETQYF. CDR3 nucleotides: TGCGCCAGCAGCCAAGCCCCTATAGGACAGGGTAAAGAGACCCAGTACTTC.

This clone was picked up a small number of times. This chain links TRBV2 with TRBJ1-6; 9 bases are a match to TRBD1. The V segment lost 6 bases and the J segment 7 bases; nucleotides outside the gene matches: 4. Germline values: CDR1 SNHLY, CDR2 FYNNEI. The CDR3 contains 14 residues. This CDR3 reads CASRGGTGNSPLHF. CDR3 in DNA: TGTGCCAGCAGGGGAGGGACAGGGAATTCACCCCTCCACTTT.

The V and J genes are TRBV4-1 and TRBJ1-2, with D possibly matching TRBD1 (6 bases). The CDR3 loop spans 16 amino acids. Germline V gives CDR1 MGHRA, CDR2 YSYEKL. The germline V and J ends were trimmed by 0 bases and 2 bases, with 13 bases remaining between them. This chain's CDR3 is CASSQEGWGRNYGYTF. The DNA for the CDR3 is TGCGCCAGCAGCCAAGAAGGTTGGGGGCGGAACTATGGCTACACCTTC.

This clone was seen a single time. V and J are TRBV4-3 and TRBJ2-5; 7 positions agree with TRBD2. Losses at the gene ends were 2 bases for V and 7 bases for J; bases not matched to a gene: 4. Germline CDR1 and CDR2: LGHNA and YSLEER. This CDR3 has 13 residues. The CDR3 DNA reads as TGCGCCAGCAGCCAAAAGAGGGAGGGGACCCAGTACTTC. Protein product: CASSQKREGTQYF.

V and J are TRBV2 and TRBJ2-7; no clear D gene. This CDR3 is built from 15 residues. Per the germline V gene, CDR1 is SNHLY and CDR2 is FYNNEI. The V end was cut by 2 bases, the J end by 6 bases, with 17 bases between. DNA for the CDR3: TGTGCCAGCAGTGAATCTACGCAGGAAACGTCCGAGCAGTACTTC. Its translation: CASSESTQETSEQYF.

V gene TRBV5-6 combines with J gene TRBJ1-1, with a tentative D call TRBD1 (5 bases). V gave up 2 bases and J gave up 4 bases, with 12 bases separating them. The V gene's germline CDR1 is SGHDT and CDR2 YYEEEE. This CDR3 is 14 amino acids long. The CDR3 spells CASSLWGGSTEAFF. As DNA, the CDR3 is TGTGCCAGCAGCTTATGGGGCGGGAGCACTGAAGCTTTCTTT. Full variable domain (remainder filled in from reference TRBV5-6 and TRBJ1-1): DAGVTQSPTHLIKTRGQQVTLRCSPKSGHDTVSWYQQALGQGPQFIFQYYEEEERQRGNFPDRFSGHQFPNYSSELNVNALLLGDSALYLCASSLWGGSTEAFFGQGTRLTVV.

Only one count was recorded for this clone. The chain carries TRBV6-5 and TRBJ2-3; D is perhaps TRBD1 (5 bases). The CDR3 is 16 amino acids. Trimming left V 4 bases short and J 7 bases short, with 21 bases between. In germline, CDR1 is MNHEY, CDR2 SVGAGI. CDR3 sequence (DNA): TGTGCCAGCAGTTGGGTAGGGGAACCAGAACCCTATACGCAGTATTTT. Amino acids: CASSWVGEPEPYTQYF.

The chain has TRBV5-1 and TRBJ1-1, with D possibly matching TRBD1 (6 bases). CDR3 length: 16 amino acids. Germline CDR1 is SGHRS and CDR2 is YFSETQ. V was pared by 0 bases and J by 3 bases, with 15 bases between. The CDR3 loop is CASSLVGGEFDTEAFF. CDR3 sequence (DNA): TGCGCCAGCAGCTTGGTAGGGGGGGAGTTTGACACTGAAGCTTTCTTT.

The rearrangement uses TRBV7-9 and TRBJ2-3; 13 nucleotides agree with TRBD2. This CDR3 region has 18 residues. Germline V gene data show CDR1 as SEHNR and CDR2 as FQNEAQ (reference sequence). V was pared by 5 bases and J by 4 bases, with 12 bases of the junction left unmatched. In nucleotides, the CDR3 is TGTGCCAGCAGCCTAAAACGAGGGACTAGCGGGGATCCAGATACGCAGTATTTT. Its protein product is CASSLKRGTSGDPDTQYF.

The chain links TRBV4-1 to TRBJ2-7, with TRBD2 matching over 10 bases. The CDR3 spans 15 residues. The germline CDR1 and CDR2 sequences are MGHRA and YSYEKL. The V and J ends lost 1 base and 6 bases, in that order; junction bases with no gene match: 6. In DNA form, the CDR3 reads TGCGCCAGCAGCCAAGTACTAGCGGGGCTCGCCGAGCAGTACTTC. Translation gives CASSQVLAGLAEQYF.

The rearrangement links TRBV4-1 to TRBJ1-3; D is perhaps TRBD1 (6 bases). The CDR3 is 17 residues long. Trimming took off 0 bases at V and 2 bases at J, with 14 bases between the two ends. Germline V gene lookup returns CDR1 MGHRA and CDR2 YSYEKL. CDR3 protein: CASSQDHRVGAGNTIYF. CDR3 bases: TGCGCCAGCAGCCAAGATCACAGGGTCGGCGCTGGAAACACCATATATTTT.

The sample holds one count of this clone. The chain employs TRBV6-1 and TRBJ2-7; no firm D call. The ends were cut back, 2 bases at V and 0 bases at J, with 8 bases in the middle. The germline V gene has CDR1 MNHNS and CDR2 SASEGT. The CDR3 totals 14 residues. This CDR3 is CASSEIQHSYEQYF. The DNA of the CDR3 is TGTGCCAGCAGTGAAATTCAACACTCCTACGAGCAGTACTTC.

This clone has just a few counts. This chain links TRBV4-3 with TRBJ1-1; D is perhaps TRBD1 (5 bases). Between the trimmed V and J ends, which lost 0 bases and 1 base, there was a span of 15 bases. The length of the CDR3 is 17 residues. Germline V gives CDR1 LGHNA, CDR2 YSLEER. The CDR3 loop is CASSQDPTVPWNTEAFF. The CDR3 bases are TGCGCCAGCAGCCAAGATCCGACAGTCCCTTGGAACACTGAAGCTTTCTTT.

The chain combines TRBV2 with TRBJ2-1, with a possible D match to TRBD2 (7 bases). CDR3 length: 14 amino acids. V was shortened by 3 bases and J by 6 bases, with 12 bases between the two germline ends. Germline CDR1 reads SNHLY; CDR2 reads FYNNEI. The CDR3 loop is CASSEGGAANEQFF. In nucleotides, the CDR3 is TGTGCCAGCAGTGAGGGGGGGGCAGCCAATGAGCAGTTCTTC.

In the case of this clone: Other DNA sequences in this sample translate to the same CDR3. The chain combines TRBV4-3 with TRBJ1-6, with TRBD1 matching over 8 bases. With 3 bases clipped from V and 2 bases from J, the junction kept 6 bases outside the gene matches. Germline CDR1 and CDR2: LGHNA and YSLEER. This CDR3 has 17 amino acids. CDR3 region: CASSHHGQGTYNSPLHF. CDR3 in DNA: TGCGCCAGCAGCCATCACGGACAGGGCACCTATAATTCACCCCTCCACTTT.

The J gene is TRBJ1-3, the V gene TRBV2, with a weak D call TRBD1 (6 bases). The CDR3 loop spans 12 amino acids. CDR1 and CDR2 (germline): SNHLY, FYNNEI. The V gene lost 5 bases and the J gene lost 8 bases, with 10 bases spanning the gap. This CDR3 is CASSRQEDTIYF. CDR3 in DNA: TGTGCCAGCAGTAGACAGGAGGACACCATATATTTT.

This rearrangement joins TRBV6-1 to TRBJ2-7; a weak D match, TRBD2 (7 bases). This CDR3 has 12 amino acids. Deletions cut 3 bases from V and 6 bases from J, with 9 bases between. Germline V gene data show CDR1 as MNHNS and CDR2 as SASEGT. This CDR3 is CASSEGGGEQYF. Here the CDR3 DNA reads TGTGCCAGCAGTGAGGGAGGGGGCGAGCAGTACTTC.